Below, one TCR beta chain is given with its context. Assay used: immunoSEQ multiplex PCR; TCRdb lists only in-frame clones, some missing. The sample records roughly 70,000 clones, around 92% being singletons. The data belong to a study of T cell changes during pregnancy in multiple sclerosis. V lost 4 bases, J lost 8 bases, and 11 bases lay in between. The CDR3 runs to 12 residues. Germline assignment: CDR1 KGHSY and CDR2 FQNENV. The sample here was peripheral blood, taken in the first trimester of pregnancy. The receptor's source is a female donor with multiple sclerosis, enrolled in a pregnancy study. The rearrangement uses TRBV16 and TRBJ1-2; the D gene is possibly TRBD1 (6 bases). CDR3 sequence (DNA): TGTGCCAGCAGCCTGGGACATTCCGGCTACACCTTC. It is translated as CASSLGHSGYTF.